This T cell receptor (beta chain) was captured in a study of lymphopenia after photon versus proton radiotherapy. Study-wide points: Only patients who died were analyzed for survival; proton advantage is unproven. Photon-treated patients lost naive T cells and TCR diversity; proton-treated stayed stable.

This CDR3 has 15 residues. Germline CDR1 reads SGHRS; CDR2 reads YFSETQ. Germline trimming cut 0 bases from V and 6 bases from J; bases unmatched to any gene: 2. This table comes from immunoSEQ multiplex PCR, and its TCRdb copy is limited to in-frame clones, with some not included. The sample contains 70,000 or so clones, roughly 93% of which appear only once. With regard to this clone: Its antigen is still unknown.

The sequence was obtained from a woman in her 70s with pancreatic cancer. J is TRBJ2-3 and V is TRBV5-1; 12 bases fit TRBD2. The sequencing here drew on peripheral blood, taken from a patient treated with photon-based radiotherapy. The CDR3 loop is CASSLDLAGGDTQYF. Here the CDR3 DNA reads TGCGCCAGCAGCTTGGATCTAGCGGGAGGGGATACGCAGTATTTT.